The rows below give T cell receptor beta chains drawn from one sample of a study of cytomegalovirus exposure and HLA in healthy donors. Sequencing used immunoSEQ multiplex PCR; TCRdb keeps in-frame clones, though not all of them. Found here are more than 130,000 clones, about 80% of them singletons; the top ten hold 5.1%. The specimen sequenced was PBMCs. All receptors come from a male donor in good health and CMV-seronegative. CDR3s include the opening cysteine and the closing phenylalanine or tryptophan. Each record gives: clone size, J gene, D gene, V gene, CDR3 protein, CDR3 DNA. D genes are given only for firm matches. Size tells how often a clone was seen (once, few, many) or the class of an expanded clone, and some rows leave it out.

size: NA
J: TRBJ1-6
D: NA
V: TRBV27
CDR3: CATRQRSSYNSPLHF
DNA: TGTGCCACCCGACAGAGGAGCTCCTATAATTCACCCCTCCACTTT

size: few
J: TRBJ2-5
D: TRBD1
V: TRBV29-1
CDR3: CSSTGDGETQYF
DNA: TGCAGCTCGACAGGGGACGGAGAGACCCAGTACTTC

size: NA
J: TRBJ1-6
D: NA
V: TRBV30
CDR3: CAWTAGQNSPLHF
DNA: TGTGCCTGGACGGCAGGCCAAAATTCACCCCTCCACTTT

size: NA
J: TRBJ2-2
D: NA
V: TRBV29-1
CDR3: CSGSGDTGELFF
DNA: TGCAGCGGATCGGGGGACACCGGGGAGCTGTTTTTT

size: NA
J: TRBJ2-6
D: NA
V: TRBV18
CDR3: CASSRTGPSSGANVLTF
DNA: TGTGCCAGCTCCCGTACAGGGCCCAGCTCTGGGGCCAACGTCCTGACTTTC

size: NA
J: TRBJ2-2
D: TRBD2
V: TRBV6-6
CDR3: CASSYPLAGDTGELFF
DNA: TGTGCCAGCAGTTACCCATTAGCGGGGGACACCGGGGAGCTGTTTTTT

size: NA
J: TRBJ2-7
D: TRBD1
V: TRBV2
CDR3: CASSEVLWDSLSYEQYF
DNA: TGTGCCAGCAGTGAGGTCCTCTGGGACAGCCTCTCCTACGAGCAGTACTTC

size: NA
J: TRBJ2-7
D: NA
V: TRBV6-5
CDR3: CASSTEGTVNEQYF
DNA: TGTGCCAGCAGTACGGAGGGGACAGTTAACGAGCAGTACTTC

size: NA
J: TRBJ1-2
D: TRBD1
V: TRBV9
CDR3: CASSGRQTGVGDFNYGYTF
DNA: TGTGCCAGCAGCGGTAGACAAACAGGGGTAGGCGACTTCAACTATGGCTACACCTTC

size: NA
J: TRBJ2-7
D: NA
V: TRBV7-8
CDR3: CASSLWWSLWTTNISYEQYF
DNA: TGTGCCAGCAGCTTATGGTGGTCTCTGTGGACTACTAATATCTCCTACGAGCAGTACTTC

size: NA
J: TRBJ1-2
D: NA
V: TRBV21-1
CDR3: CASRIQRGLSSYGYTF
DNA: TGTGCCAGCAGGATTCAGCGGGGCCTTTCTTCCTATGGCTACACCTTC

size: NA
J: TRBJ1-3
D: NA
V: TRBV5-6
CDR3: CASSLGSPGGGNTIYF
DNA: TGTGCCAGCAGCCTGGGTTCCCCGGGGGGCGGAAACACCATATATTTT

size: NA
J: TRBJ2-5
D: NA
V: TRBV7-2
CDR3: CASSSSVETQYF
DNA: TGTGCCAGCAGCTCGTCCGTGGAGACCCAGTACTTC

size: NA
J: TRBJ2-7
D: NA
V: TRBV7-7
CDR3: CASTLVAGARSYEQYF
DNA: TGTGCTAGTACGCTCGTCGCGGGCGCCCGTTCCTACGAGCAGTACTTC

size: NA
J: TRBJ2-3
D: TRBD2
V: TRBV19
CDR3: CASSALLAGQTDTQYF
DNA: TGTGCCAGTAGTGCCTTACTAGCGGGCCAAACAGATACGCAGTATTTT

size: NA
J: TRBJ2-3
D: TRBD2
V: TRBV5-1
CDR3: CASSLGVSGGSHDTQYF
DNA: TGCGCCAGCAGCTTGGGGGTTAGCGGGGGGTCCCATGACACGCAGTATTTT

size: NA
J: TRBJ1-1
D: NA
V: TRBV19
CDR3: CASGEESLRTEAFF
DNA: TGTGCCAGTGGGGAGGAGAGCCTGAGAACTGAAGCTTTCTTT

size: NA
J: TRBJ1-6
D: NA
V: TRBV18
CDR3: CASSPRGTSISPLHF
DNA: TGTGCCAGCTCACCACGTGGGACATCCATTTCACCCCTCCACTTT

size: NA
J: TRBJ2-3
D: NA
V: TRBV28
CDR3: CASSQAADTQYF
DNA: TGTGCCAGTAGCCAAGCGGCAGATACGCAGTATTTT

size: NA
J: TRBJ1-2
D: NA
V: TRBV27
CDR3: CASSFAPKNYGYTF
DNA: TGTGCCAGCAGTTTTGCGCCGAAGAACTATGGCTACACCTTC

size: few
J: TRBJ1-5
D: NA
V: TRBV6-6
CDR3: CASSIFETVSNQPQHF
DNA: TGTGCCAGCAGTATTTTCGAGACAGTTAGCAATCAGCCCCAGCATTTT

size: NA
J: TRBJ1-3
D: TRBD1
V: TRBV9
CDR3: CASSALTGMDTIYF
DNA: TGTGCCAGCAGCGCACTGACAGGGATGGACACCATATATTTT

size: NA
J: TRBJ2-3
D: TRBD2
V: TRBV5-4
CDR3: CASSKGLAGGSDTQYF
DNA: TGTGCCAGCAGCAAAGGACTAGCGGGGGGGTCAGATACGCAGTATTTT

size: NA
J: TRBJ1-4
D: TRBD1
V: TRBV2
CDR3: CASSPHRGGEKLFF
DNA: TGTGCCAGCAGTCCCCACAGGGGAGGTGAAAAACTGTTTTTT

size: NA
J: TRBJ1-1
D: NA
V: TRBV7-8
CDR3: CASSLARLGGLNTEAFF
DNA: TGTGCCAGCAGCTTGGCCCGGTTAGGCGGTTTGAACACTGAAGCTTTCTTT

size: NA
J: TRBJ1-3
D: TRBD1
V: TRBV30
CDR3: CAWSGRTGLSSGNTIYF
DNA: TGTGCCTGGAGTGGTAGGACAGGGCTCTCCTCTGGAAACACCATATATTTT

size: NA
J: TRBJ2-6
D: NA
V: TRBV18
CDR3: CASRSTGVSGANVLTF
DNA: TGTGCCAGCCGTTCGACAGGAGTCTCTGGGGCCAACGTCCTGACTTTC

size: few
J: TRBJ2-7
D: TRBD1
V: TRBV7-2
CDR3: CASTSGTGPYEQYF
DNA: TGTGCCAGCACTTCCGGGACAGGTCCCTACGAGCAGTACTTC

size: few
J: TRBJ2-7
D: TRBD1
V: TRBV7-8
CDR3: CAIKQGYEQYF
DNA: TGTGCCATCAAACAGGGGTACGAGCAGTACTTC

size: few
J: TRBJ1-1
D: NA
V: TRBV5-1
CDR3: CASSLGMGGMNTEAFF
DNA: TGCGCCAGCAGCTTAGGTATGGGCGGGATGAACACTGAAGCTTTCTTT